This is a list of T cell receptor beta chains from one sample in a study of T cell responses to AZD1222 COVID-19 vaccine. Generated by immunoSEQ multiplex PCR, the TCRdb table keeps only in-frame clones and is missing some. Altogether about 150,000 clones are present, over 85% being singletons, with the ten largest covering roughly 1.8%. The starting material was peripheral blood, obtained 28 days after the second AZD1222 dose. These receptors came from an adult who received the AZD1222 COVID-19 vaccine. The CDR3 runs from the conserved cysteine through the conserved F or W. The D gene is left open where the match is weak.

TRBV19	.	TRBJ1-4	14	TGTGCCAGTAGTATGGAGCAAACCAGCGAAAAACTGTTTTTT	CASSMEQTSEKLFF
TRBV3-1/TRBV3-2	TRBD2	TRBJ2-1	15	TGTGCCAGCACCTCCTCGGGTTCGGGAGGGAGAGAGCAGTTCTTC	CASTSSGSGGREQFF
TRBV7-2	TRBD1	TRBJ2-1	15	TGTGCCAGCAGCTTAATGGGACAGGGTTACAATGAGCAGTTCTTC	CASSLMGQGYNEQFF
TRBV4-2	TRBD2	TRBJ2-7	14	TGTGCCAGCAGCCTAATAGCGGGCGTTAAAGAGCAGTACTTC	CASSLIAGVKEQYF
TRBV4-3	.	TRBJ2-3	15	TGCGCCAGCAGCCAAGTCCGGGGGCGAGAAGATACGCAGTATTTT	CASSQVRGREDTQYF
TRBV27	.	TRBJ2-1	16	TGTGCCAGCAGTTCCCTGACCCTATTCACCTACAATGAGCAGTTCTTC	CASSSLTLFTYNEQFF
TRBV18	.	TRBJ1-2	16	TGTGCCAGCTCACCTGGGACACCATTGGCGGACTATGGCTACACCTTC	CASSPGTPLADYGYTF
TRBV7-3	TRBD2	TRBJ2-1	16	TGTGCCAGCAGCCCCCGAGCGGGAGGGCCCTCCAATGAGCAGTTCTTC	CASSPRAGGPSNEQFF
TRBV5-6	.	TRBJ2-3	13	TGTGCCAGCAGCTCCGACAGGACAGATACGCAGTATTTT	CASSSDRTDTQYF
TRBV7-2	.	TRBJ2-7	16	TGTGCCAGCAGCTTAGTAGGGACGGTGAGCTCCTACGAGCAGTACTTC	CASSLVGTVSSYEQYF
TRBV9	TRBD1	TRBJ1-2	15	TGTGCCAGCAGCGTAGCTTTAGGGGGCGCGTTTGGCTACACCTTC	CASSVALGGAFGYTF
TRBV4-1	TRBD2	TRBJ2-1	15	TGCGCCAGCAGCCCCGCAGCGGGAGGGCCTAATGAGCAGTTCTTC	CASSPAAGGPNEQFF
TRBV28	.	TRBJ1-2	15	TGTGCCAGCAGTTCCTGGTGGGAGGGGAACTATGGCTACACCTTC	CASSSWWEGNYGYTF
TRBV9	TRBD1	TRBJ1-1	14	TGTGCCAGCAGCCCAGGACAGGGGACTCCTGAAGCTTTCTTT	CASSPGQGTPEAFF
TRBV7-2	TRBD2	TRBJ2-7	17	TGTGCCAGCAGCTACAGGCCGGGACTAGCGGGAGTGGGCGAGCAGTACTTC	CASSYRPGLAGVGEQYF
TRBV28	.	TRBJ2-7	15	TGTGCCAGCAGTTTTTGGCAGGGGAATACCTACGAGCAGTACTTC	CASSFWQGNTYEQYF
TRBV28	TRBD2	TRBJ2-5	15	TGTGCCAGCAGTTTAGGGGGAGGGCCCCAAGAGACCCAGTACTTC	CASSLGGGPQETQYF
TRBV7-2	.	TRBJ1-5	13	TGTGCCAGCAGTAAAAGGGGGAACTTACCCCAGCATTTT	CASSKRGNLPQHF